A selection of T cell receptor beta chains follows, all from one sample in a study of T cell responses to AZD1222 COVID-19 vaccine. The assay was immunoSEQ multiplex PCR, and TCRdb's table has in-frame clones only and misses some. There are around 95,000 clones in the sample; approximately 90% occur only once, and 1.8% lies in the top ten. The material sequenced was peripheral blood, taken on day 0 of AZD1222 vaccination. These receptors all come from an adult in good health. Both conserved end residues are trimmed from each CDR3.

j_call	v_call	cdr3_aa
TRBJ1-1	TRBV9	ASTLLTGVSTEAF
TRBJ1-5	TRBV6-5	ASSTGPPAKQPQH
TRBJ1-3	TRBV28	ASSNGGPSGNTIY
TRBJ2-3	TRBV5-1	ASNPHPGPDTQY
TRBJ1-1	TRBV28	ASSQAGLGVNTEAF
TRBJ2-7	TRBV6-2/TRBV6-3	ASSPPSGARGEQY
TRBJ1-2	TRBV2	ASLDATWGYT
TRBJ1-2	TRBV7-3	ASSNWTGINYGYT
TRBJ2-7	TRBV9	ASSPGTSGSGSYEQY
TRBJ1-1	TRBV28	ASTEVGPGPTGISTEAF
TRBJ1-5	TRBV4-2	ASSPDGNSNQPQH
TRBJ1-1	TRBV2	ASSEIYRGLTEAF
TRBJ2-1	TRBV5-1	ASSFGQGGRYREQF
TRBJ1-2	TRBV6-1	ASSEWRGDGYT
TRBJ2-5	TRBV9	ASSVTPGGQETQY
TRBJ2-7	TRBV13	ASSSRWGPREQY
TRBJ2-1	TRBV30	AWSGSPSYNEQF
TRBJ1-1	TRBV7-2	ASSLGGQSFSEAF
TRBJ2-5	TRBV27	ASSLSRGIETQY
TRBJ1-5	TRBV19	ASSIEGTGGNQPQH
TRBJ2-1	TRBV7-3	ASSLTGENEQF
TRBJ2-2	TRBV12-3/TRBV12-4	ASRQNGELF
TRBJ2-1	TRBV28	ASRPGTRRFNEQF
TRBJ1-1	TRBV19	ASQTGGNTEAF
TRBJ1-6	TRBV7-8	ASSLSGTGNSPLH
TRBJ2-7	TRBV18	ASSPDRDYEQY
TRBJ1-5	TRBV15	ATSSRGQLNQPQH
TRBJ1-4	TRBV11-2	ASSSPGQGVEKLF
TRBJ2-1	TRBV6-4	ASSNSSYNEQF
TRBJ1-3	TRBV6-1	ASSEETGNAGNTIY
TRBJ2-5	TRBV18	ASSPPPSGQETQY
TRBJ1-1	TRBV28	ASSSGGMNTEAF
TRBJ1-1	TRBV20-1	SGGASTEAF
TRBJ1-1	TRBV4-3	ASSQQENRLTEAF
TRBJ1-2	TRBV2	ASSEAEFDGYT
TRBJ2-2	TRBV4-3	ASSPLAGELF
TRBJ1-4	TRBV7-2	ASEQGAGEKLF
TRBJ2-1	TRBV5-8	ASSLAGSSYNEQF
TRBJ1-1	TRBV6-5	ASKFSEDTEAF
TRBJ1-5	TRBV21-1	ASSPRGRAQPQH
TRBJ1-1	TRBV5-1	ASSLAGNTEAF
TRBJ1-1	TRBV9	ASSVGGTGAMNTEAF
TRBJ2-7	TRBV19	ASSIFVGYEQY
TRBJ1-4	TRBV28	ASSFPQGNEKLF
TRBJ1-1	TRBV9	ASSVGGSYTPEAF
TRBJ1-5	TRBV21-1	ASRVPDRGPWPQH
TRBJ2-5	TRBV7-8	ASSPQETQY
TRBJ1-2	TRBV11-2	ASSLDRIYGYT
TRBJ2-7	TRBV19	ASSIIKWEQY
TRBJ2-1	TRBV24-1	ATSDFRSNSIHNEQF
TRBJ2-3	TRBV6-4	ASSDGYTQY
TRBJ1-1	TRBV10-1	ASSGTRRHNLVGVNTEAF
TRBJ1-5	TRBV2	ASSGQGGNQPQH
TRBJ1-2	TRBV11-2	ASSLGRQGADRDS
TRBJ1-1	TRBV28	ASSLWGLTGANTEAF
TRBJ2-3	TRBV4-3	ASSRVLGSDDTQY